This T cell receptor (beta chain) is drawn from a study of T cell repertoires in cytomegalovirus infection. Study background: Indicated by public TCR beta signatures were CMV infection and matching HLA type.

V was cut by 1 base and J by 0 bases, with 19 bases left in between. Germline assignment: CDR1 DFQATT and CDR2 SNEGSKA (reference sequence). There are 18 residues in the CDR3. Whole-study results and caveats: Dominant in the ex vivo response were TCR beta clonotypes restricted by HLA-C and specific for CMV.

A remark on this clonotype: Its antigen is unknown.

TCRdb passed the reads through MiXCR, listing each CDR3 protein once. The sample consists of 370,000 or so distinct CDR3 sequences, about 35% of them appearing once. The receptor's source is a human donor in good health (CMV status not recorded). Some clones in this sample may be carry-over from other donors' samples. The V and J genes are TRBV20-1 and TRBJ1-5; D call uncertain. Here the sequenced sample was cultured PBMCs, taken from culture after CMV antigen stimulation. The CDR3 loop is CSARGHEALMYSNQPQHF. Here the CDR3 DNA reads TGCAGTGCTAGAGGACATGAGGCCTTGATGTATAGCAATCAGCCCCAGCATTTT.